This T cell receptor (beta chain) derives from a study of shared clonotypes between healthy human individuals. CD4+ cell separation produced CD45RA+ naive and CD45RA-negative memory subsets. The length of the CDR3 is 14 residues. Germline CDR1 reads MDHEN; CDR2 reads SYDVKM. With V trimmed by 6 bases and J by 8 bases, 9 bases remained unmatched. Clones were read by immunoSEQ multiplex PCR, and TCRdb kept only the in-frame ones, dropping some. Counted here are 2 million to 2.5 million clones, approximately 93% occurring once; the ten biggest clones make up about 0.39%. Sequencing was performed on naive CD4+ T cells from PBMCs. The subset denotes: CD45RA+ positively selected. This chain connects TRBV28 to TRBJ1-4; 7 bases align to TRBD1. The sequence came from a young man in good health. Some clones in this sample may be carry-over from other donors' samples. The chain's CDR3 is CASRTGTVGEKLFF. CDR3 DNA: TGTGCCAGCAGAACCGGGACAGTCGGAGAAAAACTGTTTTTT. Full variable domain (rest looked up from reference TRBV28 and TRBJ1-4): DVKVTQSSRYLVKRTGEKVFLECVQDMDHENMFWYRQDPGLGLRLIYFSYDVKMKEKGDIPEGYSVSREKKERFSLILESASTNQTSMYLCASRTGTVGEKLFFGSGTQLSVL.